Following are 5 T cell receptor beta chains from one sample sequenced in a study of regulatory T cells in long-lasting Graves disease. Time point meaning: persistent/refractory GD, antithyroid drugs over 5 years with positive TRAb. Researchers made the TCR library from RNA that was extracted from PBMCs. In building TCR beta libraries, iRepertoire HTBI primers were used together with Arm-PCR of CDR3 regions. Each CDR3 protein gets one entry after TCRdb re-called the multiplex PCR reads with MiXCR. The sample has about 470,000 distinct CDR3 sequences; roughly 20% are singletons. The sample was peripheral blood mononuclear cells (PBMCs), taken when the disease was refractory, from a patient treated with antithyroid drugs. Receptors originate from a female donor with Graves disease.

This clonotype was observed many times. The gene calls are TRBV27 and TRBJ1-1; maybe TRBD1 (5 bases). The V gene lost 7 bases and the J gene lost 4 bases, with 13 bases spanning the gap. The germline CDR1 and CDR2 sequences are MNHEY and SMNVEV (reference sequence). CDR3 length: 13 residues. As DNA, the CDR3 is TGTGCCAGCATGTTTTCAGGGACCACTGAAGCTTTCTTT. Encoded protein: CASMFSGTTEAFF.

This clonotype occurred many times. V gene TRBV2 combines with J gene TRBJ2-7; D possibly matches TRBD1 or TRBD2 (5 bases each). CDR1 is SNHLY, CDR2 FYNNEI, per germline. The V and J ends lost 4 bases and 3 bases respectively, with 19 bases between them. There are 16 residues in the CDR3. Here the CDR3 reads CASSAWGLGRDYEQYF. In nucleotides, the CDR3 is TGTGCCAGCAGTGCCTGGGGATTGGGACGAGACTACGAGCAGTACTTC.

The chain recombines TRBV6-1 with TRBJ2-1; a weak D match, TRBD2 (5 bases). V lost 3 bases to trimming and J lost 2 bases, with 20 bases between them. CDR1 MNHNS and CDR2 SASEGT come from the germline V gene. The CDR3 runs 18 residues. The CDR3 reads CASSEEAWATPPYNEQFF. The CDR3 bases are TGTGCCAGCAGTGAGGAGGCCTGGGCGACCCCCCCCTACAATGAGCAGTTCTTC.

This clonotype was picked up many times. The chain employs TRBV6-1 and TRBJ2-7, with 12 bases lining up with TRBD2. Losses at the gene ends were 6 bases for V and 3 bases for J; bases not matched to a gene: 3. The CDR3 is 14 amino acids. Germline CDR1 MNHNS, CDR2 SASEGT. CDR3 residues: CASRTSGSNYEQYF. CDR3 nucleotides: TGTGCCAGCAGGACTAGCGGGAGTAACTACGAGCAGTACTTC.

This clonotype was detected once. The rearrangement joins TRBV5-6 to TRBJ2-7; a weak D match, TRBD1 (6 bases). V dropped 2 bases and J dropped 1 base, with 10 bases sitting between them. CDR1 is SGHDT and CDR2 is YYEEEE in the germline V gene. CDR3 length: 14 residues. CDR3 bases: TGTGCCAGCAGCTTTAGGGGACAATCCTACGAGCAGTACTTC. The encoded protein is CASSFRGQSYEQYF. Combining the CDR3 with reference TRBV5-6 and TRBJ2-7 gives the whole variable domain DAGVTQSPTHLIKTRGQQVTLRCSPKSGHDTVSWYQQALGQGPQFIFQYYEEEERQRGNFPDRFSGHQFPNYSSELNVNALLLGDSALYLCASSFRGQSYEQYFGPGTRLTVT.